The 6 T cell receptor beta chains below all came from one sample that was sequenced in a study of molecular identifiers for immune sequencing clone quantification. Using its own MiXCR run on the PCR reads, TCRdb lists one record per CDR3 protein. This sample yields about 86,000 distinct CDR3 sequences, of which nearly 25% are seen a single time; approximately 0.78% belongs to the top ten. Sample: naive CD8+ T cells from blood, with Jurkat cell RNA spiked in. The subset is: FACS-sorted CD8+CD4-CCR7+CD45RA+ naive T cells. The receptor source for this set is a human donor in good health. Some libraries in this study had Jurkat cell RNA spiked in.

The genes are TRBV27 and TRBJ2-2; D unresolved. Germline assignment: CDR1 MNHEY and CDR2 SMNVEV (reference sequence). CDR3 length: 12 amino acids. The germline V and J ends were trimmed by 8 bases and 6 bases, with 10 bases remaining between them. CDR3 sequence (DNA): TGTGCCAGCTGCGCCATGCCCGGGGAGCTGTTTTTT. Its protein is CASCAMPGELFF.

This clonotype was observed many times. This chain joins TRBV19 and TRBJ1-1, with D perhaps matching TRBD1 (5 bases). Germline CDR1 is LNHDA and CDR2 is SQIVND (reference sequence). CDR3 size: 13 residues. Between the trimmed V and J ends, which lost 3 bases and 6 bases, there was a span of 11 bases. CDR3 loop: CASSIGAIAEAFF. In nucleotides, the CDR3 is TGTGCCAGTAGTATCGGGGCCATTGCTGAAGCTTTCTTT.

The sample holds many counts of this clonotype. This sequence joins TRBV6-5 and TRBJ2-3, with D unclear. The germline gives CDR1 MNHEY, CDR2 SVGAGI. Deletions cut 2 bases from V and 2 bases from J, with 8 bases between. The CDR3 is made up of 14 amino acids. The chain's CDR3 is CASSYGRSTDTQYF. CDR3 bases: TGTGCCAGCAGTTACGGCAGATCCACAGATACGCAGTATTTT.

V gene TRBV7-9 combines with J gene TRBJ2-1; the D call may be TRBD1 or TRBD2 (5 bases each). Germline CDR1 and CDR2: SEHNR and FQNEAQ (reference sequence). The CDR3 covers 16 residues. V gave up 1 base and J gave up 7 bases, with 17 bases separating them. CDR3 nucleotide sequence: TGTGCCAGCAGCTTAGAGGGACCGCTTGCCTGGAATGAGCAGTTCTTC. Translating it yields CASSLEGPLAWNEQFF.

The chain combines TRBV27 with TRBJ1-2, with D possibly matching TRBD1 (5 bases). V was pared by 3 bases and J by 2 bases, with 7 bases between. The CDR3 length is 13 residues. Per the germline V gene, CDR1 is MNHEY and CDR2 is SMNVEV (reference sequence). The CDR3 DNA sequence: TGTGCCAGCAGTTTCCAGGGAAACTATGGCTACACCTTC. Translation: CASSFQGNYGYTF.

V and J are TRBV15 and TRBJ1-6; D unresolved. The CDR3 length is 15 residues. Trimming stripped 0 bases from V and 7 bases from J, with 10 bases between. Germline V gives CDR1 LNHNV, CDR2 YYDKDF (reference sequence). CDR3 sequence reads: CATSRDRGTNSPLHF. The DNA of the CDR3 is TGTGCCACCAGCAGAGATAGAGGAACCAATTCACCCCTCCACTTT.